This T cell receptor (beta chain) is from a study of blood T cell repertoires in COVID-19. The wider study: The cDNA or gDNA used as material had been derived from T cells, B-cell-depleted T cells, or PBMCs.

Germline CDR1 and CDR2: KGHSH and LQKENI. Losses at the gene ends were 4 bases for V and 1 base for J; bases not matched to a gene: 4. The length of the CDR3 is 15 residues. In the authors' workflow: The assay estimated nucleated cells by amplifying reference gene primers. Profiling relied on immunoSEQ multiplex PCR, and the TCRdb table lists in-frame clones only, not all of them. The D gene and trimming were derived from the DNA, and the V and J assignments and clone size from that table. The sample has more than 200,000 clones; roughly 80% are singletons. Only a few counts were recorded for this clone.

This clonotype originated in a man aged 60 to 75 with acute or convalescent COVID-19. The sequenced material came from peripheral blood. J is TRBJ2-3 and V is TRBV18, with 8 bases matching TRBD2. CDR3: CASSLREGGTDTQYF. Here the CDR3 DNA reads TGTGCCAGCTCACTTCGGGAGGGGGGCACAGATACGCAGTATTTT.